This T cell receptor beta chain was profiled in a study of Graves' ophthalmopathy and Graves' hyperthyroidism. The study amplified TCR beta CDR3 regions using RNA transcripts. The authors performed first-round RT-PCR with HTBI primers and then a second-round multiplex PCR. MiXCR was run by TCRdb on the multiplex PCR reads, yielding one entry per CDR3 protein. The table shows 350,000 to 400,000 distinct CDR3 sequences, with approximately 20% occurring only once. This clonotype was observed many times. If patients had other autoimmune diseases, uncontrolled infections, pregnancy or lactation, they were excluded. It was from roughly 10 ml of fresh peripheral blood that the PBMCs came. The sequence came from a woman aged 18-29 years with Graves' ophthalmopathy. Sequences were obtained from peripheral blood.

CDR3 nucleotides: TGCGCCAGCAGCCAAGAGCGGGGGGGCCAAGAGACCCAGTACTTC. The encoded protein is CASSQERGGQETQYF. The rearrangement uses TRBV4-3 and TRBJ2-5; 9 positions agree with TRBD2. The V and J ends lost 0 bases and 1 base, in that order; junction bases with no gene match: 0. The CDR3 sequence is 15 residues long. Germline lookup yields CDR1 LGHNA and CDR2 YSLEER.